The rows below give T cell receptor beta chains drawn from one sample of a study of CD8 T cells in Susac syndrome. TCRdb processed the immunoSEQ multiplex PCR reads anew with MiXCR; each CDR3 protein has one entry. Of approximately 110,000 distinct CDR3 sequences in the sample, over 90% were seen once. The sequencing sample was made of CD8+ T cells from PBMCs. The receptors here all came from a human donor with multiple sclerosis. The CDR3 runs from the conserved cysteine through the conserved F or W. The D gene is left open where the match is weak. Only some rows state a clone size, as once, few, many or a class for expanded clones.

D gene,clone size,CDR3 length,V gene,J gene,CDR3 protein,CDR3 DNA
TRBD2,-,16,TRBV6-1,TRBJ2-2,CASSEGRDSGSGELFF,TGTGCCAGCAGTGAGGGGAGGGACTCTGGGTCCGGGGAGCTGTTTTTT
-,-,13,TRBV9,TRBJ2-2,CASQEANTGELFF,TGTGCCAGCCAAGAAGCGAACACCGGGGAGCTGTTTTTT
TRBD1,-,14,TRBV5-4,TRBJ1-2,CASSTSDRTYGYTF,TGTGCCAGCAGCACCTCGGACAGGACCTATGGCTACACCTTC
-,-,16,TRBV5-6,TRBJ2-1,CASSYQGRASYNEQFF,TGTGCCAGCAGCTACCAGGGTCGGGCATCCTACAATGAGCAGTTCTTC
TRBD1,-,14,TRBV5-1,TRBJ2-5,CASSPTRGRETQYF,TGCGCCAGCAGCCCCACGAGGGGGCGAGAGACCCAGTACTTC
-,-,13,TRBV29-1,TRBJ1-1,CSGQEQPNTEAFF,TGCAGCGGTCAGGAGCAACCGAACACTGAAGCTTTCTTT
-,-,15,TRBV9,TRBJ2-3,CASSVGGRSTDTQYF,TGTGCCAGCAGCGTAGGCGGCAGAAGCACAGATACGCAGTATTTT
-,-,15,TRBV15,TRBJ2-5,CATSTPGGRQETQYF,TGTGCCACCAGCACCCCGGGCGGCAGACAAGAGACCCAGTACTTC
TRBD2,-,17,TRBV27,TRBJ2-1,CASSRGLAGGSYNEQFF,TGTGCCAGCAGCAGAGGACTAGCGGGAGGATCCTACAATGAGCAGTTCTTC
-,-,15,TRBV7-9,TRBJ2-7,CASSLAGALSYEQYF,TGTGCCAGCAGCTTAGCGGGGGCCCTTTCCTACGAGCAGTACTTC
-,-,16,TRBV5-1,TRBJ2-1,CASSPLGDSSYNEQFF,TGCGCCAGCAGCCCCTTAGGGGACTCCTCCTACAATGAGCAGTTCTTC
-,-,16,TRBV27,TRBJ2-2,CASSPEGGQNTGELFF,TGTGCCAGCAGTCCAGAGGGGGGGCAGAACACCGGGGAGCTGTTTTTT
-,-,15,TRBV4-1,TRBJ1-2,CASSQSFTGGYGYTF,TGCGCCAGCAGCCAAAGCTTCACAGGTGGCTATGGCTACACCTTC
TRBD1,-,15,TRBV7-2,TRBJ1-2,CASSAGTGVNYGYTF,TGTGCCAGCAGCGCCGGGACAGGGGTGAACTATGGCTACACCTTC
TRBD2,-,16,TRBV7-6,TRBJ2-1,CASSLVRDYSYNEQFF,TGTGCCAGCAGCTTAGTCAGGGACTACTCCTACAATGAGCAGTTCTTC
TRBD2,few,14,TRBV11-2,TRBJ2-1,CASSFRTSGNEQFF,TGTGCCAGCAGCTTTAGGACTAGCGGAAATGAGCAGTTCTTC
-,-,16,TRBV3-1,TRBJ2-5,CASSQTKGGRPETQYF,TGTGCCAGCAGCCAGACAAAGGGAGGACGACCAGAGACCCAGTACTTC
-,-,12,TRBV27,TRBJ2-5,CASSRAGETQYF,TGTGCCAGCAGTCGCGCGGGAGAGACCCAGTACTTC
TRBD1,-,14,TRBV29-1,TRBJ2-3,CSVEGQGLTDTQYF,TGCAGCGTTGAGGGACAGGGGCTAACAGATACGCAGTATTTT
-,-,16,TRBV7-2,TRBJ2-1,CASSLDYRVPYNEQFF,TGTGCCAGCAGCTTAGATTACAGGGTTCCCTACAATGAGCAGTTCTTC
-,-,18,TRBV21-1,TRBJ2-4,CASIPGHEIYIAKNIQYF,TGTGCCAGCATCCCAGGGCACGAGATCTACATAGCCAAAAACATTCAGTACTTC
-,-,14,TRBV27,TRBJ1-1,CASMVRGANTEAFF,TGTGCCAGCATGGTAAGAGGGGCCAACACTGAAGCTTTCTTT
-,once,15,TRBV14,TRBJ1-2,CASSQLGGSIYGYTF,TGTGCCAGCAGCCAGCTCGGTGGGAGTATCTATGGCTACACCTTC
-,-,14,TRBV19,TRBJ1-2,CASSIRRVNSGYTF,TGTGCCAGTAGCATCAGAAGGGTGAATAGTGGCTACACCTTC
-,-,15,TRBV3-1,TRBJ2-1,CASSQERGGDNEQFF,TGTGCCAGCAGCCAAGAAAGGGGTGGGGACAATGAGCAGTTCTTC
-,-,14,TRBV13,TRBJ2-1,CASSFRYSYNEQFF,TGTGCCAGCAGCTTTCGCTACTCCTACAATGAGCAGTTCTTC
TRBD1,-,17,TRBV25-1,TRBJ1-2,CASSERSVRQGNYGYTF,TGTGCCAGCAGTGAACGGTCGGTCCGACAGGGCAACTATGGCTACACCTTC
TRBD1,-,17,TRBV27,TRBJ2-7,CASSSRDRTLTSYEQYF,TGTGCCAGCAGTTCCCGGGACAGGACGCTTACTTCCTACGAGCAGTACTTC
-,-,17,TRBV11-2,TRBJ1-2,CASSLDRGHSVYYGYTF,TGTGCCAGCAGCTTAGATCGGGGCCACTCGGTCTACTATGGCTACACCTTC
TRBD1,-,15,TRBV9,TRBJ2-7,CASSGRGTGLYEQYF,TGTGCCAGCAGCGGGCGCGGGACAGGACTCTACGAGCAGTACTTC
-,-,11,TRBV6-2/TRBV6-3,TRBJ2-7,CASSGADEQYF,TGTGCCAGCAGCGGGGCGGACGAGCAGTACTTC
-,-,14,TRBV27,TRBJ2-1,CASSFGRGSNEQFF,TGTGCCAGCAGTTTCGGCAGAGGGAGCAATGAGCAGTTCTTC
-,once,13,TRBV29-1,TRBJ1-2,CTALRGSDYGYTF,TGCACCGCACTCCGGGGTTCAGACTATGGCTACACCTTC
-,-,15,TRBV6-9,TRBJ1-3,CASSRGGRSGNTIYF,TGTGCCAGCAGTAGGGGGGGACGCTCTGGAAACACCATATATTTT
-,-,14,TRBV5-1,TRBJ2-1,CASSVYYGHDEQFF,TGCGCCAGCAGCGTGTATTACGGACACGATGAGCAGTTCTTC
-,-,14,TRBV9,TRBJ2-2,CASSPRQNTGELFF,TGTGCCAGCAGCCCTCGACAGAACACCGGGGAGCTGTTTTTT
TRBD1,-,14,TRBV28,TRBJ2-7,CASRWTGTPNEQYF,TGTGCCAGCAGGTGGACAGGGACGCCAAACGAGCAGTACTTC
-,-,14,TRBV5-6,TRBJ2-7,CASTTTGRFYEQYF,TGTGCCAGCACCACTACAGGGCGCTTCTACGAGCAGTACTTC
-,-,15,TRBV4-1,TRBJ1-3,CASSQGGAIGNTIYF,TGCGCCAGCAGCCAGGGGGGGGCGATTGGAAACACCATATATTTT
TRBD1,-,15,TRBV19,TRBJ1-5,CASSSGGGGNQPQHF,TGTGCCAGTAGCTCAGGGGGAGGTGGCAATCAGCCCCAGCATTTT
TRBD2,-,15,TRBV4-1,TRBJ2-1,CASSQAGLAGVKQFF,TGCGCCAGCAGCCAAGCAGGTCTAGCGGGGGTCAAGCAGTTCTTC
TRBD1,-,15,TRBV5-8,TRBJ1-2,CASSWGTGGLYGYTF,TGTGCCAGCAGCTGGGGGACAGGGGGCCTCTATGGCTACACCTTC
-,-,13,TRBV19,TRBJ2-1,CASSMGTYDEQFF,TGTGCCAGTAGTATGGGGACCTATGATGAGCAGTTCTTC
-,once,16,TRBV7-2,TRBJ2-3,CASNSGGYLKTDTQYF,TGTGCCAGCAACTCTGGGGGCTACCTGAAGACAGATACGCAGTATTTT